This paragraph covers one TCR beta chain sequence. By share, this clonotype ranks as medium-sized (0.01 to 0.1%). No antigen is known for it. Qualities for individual bases were not recorded, and no much larger clone is one base off. The data derive from a study of tumor and adjacent non-tumor tissue in lung cancer (dated by TCRdb to about 2018). A note on the overall study: The cohort included around eleven adenocarcinoma, 2 squamous cell carcinoma and 1 small cell lung cancer patients. The study compared bulk TCRbeta repertoires between lung tumor tissue and matched distant non-tumor lung tissue from around 16 lung cancer patients. In total, sequencing yielded some 130 million productive TCRbeta reads, which works out to an average of approximately 4.1 million reads per sample. TCRbeta CDR3 sequencing was performed on roughly 32 paired specimens, with one tumor sample and one normal lung sample collected per patient. The roughly 15 enrolled patients, of whom 10 were men and 5 were women, were aged roughly 31 to 80 years and were diagnosed with TNM stage I to III disease.

Library method: multiplex PCR. The sample was run on an Illumina HiSeq 2500. TCRbeta libraries were built by three rounds of nested PCR using primers (Table S4), following protocols modified from ARM-PCR. Before sequencing, PCR products of 200-500 bp were cut from the gel and purified using the QIAquick gel extraction kit. Concerning the study's data processing: Reads were cleaned with Trimmomatic, merged with FLASH into complete CDR3 sequences, and assigned to V(D)J germline segments with MiTCR. Clonal diversity was calculated as the inverse Simpson's index using VDJtools. In-frame sequences lacking a premature stop codon were counted as productive reads. In TCRdb, the public reads were trimmed at Q25 with fastp and aligned with MiXCR, with productive beta chains retained. Each CDR3 protein appears once, grouped with its most common genes and DNA. TCRdb, not the original authors, processed these V and J calls. The sample contains 40,000 to 55,000 distinct CDR3 sequences, 74% of them found a single time. About 23% of the sample is held by the ten biggest clonotypes.

RNA was extracted from bulk unsorted tissue and checked for quality with a NanoDrop ND-1000 and an Agilent 2100. For the normal lung samples, distant non-tumor tissue was collected more than 3 cm away from the tumor edge. All donors had newly diagnosed lung cancer, had not received prior chemotherapy, and were admitted for thoracic surgery in China between August and November 2014. Patients with previous radiotherapy or chemotherapy, or with another concurrent cancer, were excluded from the study. Surgical tissue pieces of roughly 1-2.3 cm3 were preserved in RNAlater solution and stored at -80 °C until use. The CDR3, from cysteine to phenylalanine, totals 17 residues. The entry retains the CDR3 DNA only, 51 bases that are in frame from base 1. The germline V gene encodes CDR1 MNHEY and CDR2 SVGEGT. V ends up 2 bases short and J 4 bases short, with an unmatched junction base count of 8. The full study reports these points: Neither the sequencing platform nor unique molecular identifiers are mentioned in the methods. The cohort had only around 14 patients, and the authors noted that larger samples and more detailed clinical data are needed. The top 100 clones accounted for a significantly larger cumulative portion of the repertoire in normal lung than in tumor tissue. Significantly higher TCR diversity was found in younger patients, and higher tumor TCR diversity was associated with shorter overall and disease-free survival. Significantly higher TCR diversity (inverse Simpson) was observed in tumor tissue than in normal lung tissue (about 410 vs 180, P = 0.0075, Mann-Whitney U test). Because peripheral blood was not sequenced, the blood TCRbeta repertoires of the lung cancer patients in the study went unexamined.

Sequencing used distant non-tumor lung tissue. This sequence was found in a woman aged 55-70 years with non-small cell lung cancer. Recombination connected TRBV6-2 or TRBV6-3 to TRBJ2-2, with 9 middle bases fitting TRBD2. The DNA is as follows: TGTGCCAGCAGTTACCTTGCGGGAGGGCCTCTCACCGGGGAGCTGTTTTTT. Its translation is CASSYLAGGPLTGELFF.